This is a list of T cell receptor beta chains from one sample in a study of control samples from healthy donors and cancer patients. Assay used: immunoSEQ multiplex PCR; TCRdb lists only in-frame clones, some missing. This sample yields some 120,000 clones, of which 88% are seen a single time; approximately 2.3% belongs to the top ten. Sequences were obtained from blood. The receptors shown here come from a woman between 70 and 85 years old in good health. Each CDR3 is given with its conserved first and last residue. The D gene is left open where the match is weak. The size field is filled for only some rows; it gives once, few, many or a size class.

TRBJ1-3	TRBD1	TRBV5-4	NA	CASSSGTGALSSGNTIYF	TGTGCCAGCAGCTCCGGGACAGGGGCGCTGAGCTCTGGAAACACCATATATTTT
TRBJ2-1	TRBD2	TRBV11-3	NA	CASSSVAGNNEQFF	TGTGCCAGCAGCTCCGTAGCGGGTAACAATGAGCAGTTCTTC
TRBJ2-7	NA	TRBV6-2/TRBV6-3	NA	CASSPYPGTYEQYF	TGTGCCAGCAGTCCATACCCGGGGACATACGAGCAGTACTTC
TRBJ2-1	TRBD2	TRBV6-2/TRBV6-3	NA	CASSYRGGHYNEQFF	TGTGCCAGCAGTTACCGGGGGGGCCATTACAATGAGCAGTTCTTC
TRBJ1-2	NA	TRBV5-6	NA	CASSLEGNTFGYTF	TGTGCCAGCAGCTTGGAGGGCAATACCTTTGGCTACACCTTC
TRBJ2-2	NA	TRBV5-1	NA	CASSLAGGTGELFF	TGCGCCAGCAGCTTGGCCGGTGGCACCGGGGAGCTGTTTTTT
TRBJ1-1	NA	TRBV18	once	CASSRKETNTEAFF	TGTGCCAGCTCACGAAAAGAGACTAACACTGAAGCTTTCTTT
TRBJ1-5	TRBD1	TRBV5-5	NA	CASSRDRGNQPQHF	TGTGCCAGCAGCAGGGACAGGGGGAATCAGCCCCAGCATTTT
TRBJ2-7	TRBD1	TRBV5-6	NA	CASSLGRDRDEQYF	TGTGCCAGCAGCTTGGGTAGAGACAGGGACGAGCAGTACTTC
TRBJ2-3	NA	TRBV5-1	NA	CASSSPPQNTQYF	TGCGCCAGCAGCTCCCCCCCTCAGAATACGCAGTATTTT
TRBJ2-1	NA	TRBV27	NA	CASSPLGGGWEQFF	TGTGCCAGCAGTCCCCTAGGGGGGGGGTGGGAGCAGTTCTTC
TRBJ2-2	NA	TRBV6-5	NA	CASSYSSRASPGELFF	TGTGCCAGCAGTTACTCGAGTAGGGCTAGTCCCGGGGAGCTGTTTTTT
TRBJ2-3	TRBD1	TRBV18	NA	CASSLNRGSDTQYF	TGTGCCAGCTCACTAAACAGGGGATCAGATACGCAGTATTTT
TRBJ2-3	NA	TRBV11-1	NA	CASSSGNTDTQYF	TGTGCCAGCAGCTCTGGGAACACAGATACGCAGTATTTT
TRBJ2-5	NA	TRBV25-1	NA	CASSEGGRETQYF	TGTGCCAGCAGTGAAGGGGGGAGAGAGACCCAGTACTTC
TRBJ1-5	NA	TRBV15	few	CATSRDDQPQHF	TGTGCCACCAGCAGAGATGACCAGCCCCAGCATTTT
TRBJ2-3	NA	TRBV18	NA	CASSPRGSSEDTQYF	TGTGCCAGCTCACCACGAGGTTCCTCGGAGGATACGCAGTATTTT
TRBJ1-1	NA	TRBV11-2	NA	CASSLRFGAGNTEAFF	TGTGCCAGCAGCTTACGGTTTGGGGCAGGAAACACTGAAGCTTTCTTT
TRBJ1-2	NA	TRBV6-5	once	CASTGSTGGYTF	TGTGCCAGCACTGGGTCAACCGGGGGCTACACCTTC
TRBJ2-3	NA	TRBV6-5	NA	CASSYSGSSADTQYF	TGTGCCAGCAGTTACTCCGGTTCGTCGGCAGATACGCAGTATTTT
TRBJ1-5	NA	TRBV7-3	NA	CASRPRRERNQPQHF	TGTGCCAGCCGCCCAAGACGGGAAAGGAATCAGCCCCAGCATTTT
TRBJ2-1	TRBD2	TRBV7-9	NA	CASIQRGLAGGWNEQFF	TGTGCCAGCATCCAAAGAGGACTAGCGGGGGGGTGGAATGAGCAGTTCTTC
TRBJ2-7	NA	TRBV5-4	NA	CASSLDKYEQYF	TGTGCCAGCAGCTTGGACAAGTACGAGCAGTACTTC
TRBJ1-1	NA	TRBV12-5	few	CASGLGGQREAFF	TGTGCTAGTGGGCTTGGAGGGCAGAGGGAAGCTTTCTTT
TRBJ2-5	TRBD1	TRBV13	NA	CASSLEGQVRETQYF	TGTGCCAGCAGCTTGGAGGGACAGGTCAGAGAGACCCAGTACTTC
TRBJ2-7	NA	TRBV3-1/TRBV3-2	NA	CASSPVMGASSEQYF	TGTGCCAGCAGCCCTGTAATGGGCGCTTCATCCGAGCAGTACTTC
TRBJ1-3	NA	TRBV10-2	NA	CASSDPGRGGGNTIYF	TGCGCCAGCAGTGACCCGGGGAGAGGCGGAGGAAACACCATATATTTT
TRBJ2-7	NA	TRBV6-5	NA	CASSYRGGAANYEQYF	TGTGCCAGCAGTTACCGAGGAGGGGCGGCGAACTACGAGCAGTACTTC
TRBJ2-6	TRBD1	TRBV29-1	NA	CSVLRDRGPGANVLTF	TGCAGCGTTCTTCGGGACAGGGGGCCTGGGGCCAACGTCCTGACTTTC
TRBJ1-5	TRBD1	TRBV19	NA	CASKGLGQGVQPQHF	TGTGCCAGTAAGGGCCTGGGACAGGGGGTTCAGCCCCAGCATTTT
TRBJ1-2	NA	TRBV12-3/TRBV12-4	NA	CASSGGNYGYTF	TGTGCCAGCTCGGGAGGAAACTATGGCTACACCTTC
TRBJ2-7	NA	TRBV5-1	NA	CASSLAGGSSYEQYF	TGCGCCAGCAGCTTGGCCGGGGGTAGCTCCTACGAGCAGTACTTC
TRBJ1-1	TRBD1	TRBV27	NA	CASAQARGQGFRTEAFF	TGTGCCAGCGCTCAAGCCAGGGGACAGGGATTTCGGACTGAAGCTTTCTTT
TRBJ2-7	NA	TRBV7-9	NA	CASSQLLGYEQYF	TGTGCCAGCAGCCAGCTTTTGGGCTACGAGCAGTACTTC
TRBJ2-5	TRBD2	TRBV5-4	NA	CASSLALAGPSAETQYF	TGTGCCAGCAGCTTGGCCCTAGCGGGGCCCTCTGCGGAGACCCAGTACTTC
TRBJ2-1	NA	TRBV11-2	NA	CASSLVQEVEQFF	TGTGCCAGCAGCTTAGTACAGGAGGTTGAGCAGTTCTTC
TRBJ2-2	NA	TRBV6-5	many	CASSDSGTGELFF	TGTGCCAGCAGTGACTCGGGGACCGGGGAGCTGTTTTTT
TRBJ2-2	NA	TRBV11-2	NA	CASSPLAGAVGELFF	TGTGCCAGCAGCCCCCTTGCGGGGGCCGTCGGGGAGCTGTTTTTT
TRBJ2-7	NA	TRBV18	NA	CASSPGFRDSLFVEQYF	TGTGCCAGCTCACCAGGGTTCCGAGACTCCCTTTTTGTAGAGCAGTACTTC
TRBJ1-6	TRBD1	TRBV5-6	few	CASSRKWDRGYSPLHF	TGTGCCAGCAGCCGAAAATGGGACAGAGGGTATTCACCCCTCCACTTT
TRBJ1-2	TRBD1	TRBV4-1	NA	CASSHRDRGPFDYGYTF	TGCGCCAGCAGCCACCGGGACAGGGGGCCTTTTGACTATGGCTACACCTTC
TRBJ2-5	NA	TRBV5-1	NA	CASSLGGGPETQYF	TGCGCCAGCAGCTTGGGTGGCGGTCCAGAGACCCAGTACTTC
TRBJ1-3	NA	TRBV15	NA	CATSREYAGSPGNTIYF	TGTGCCACCAGCAGAGAGTATGCAGGGAGTCCTGGAAACACCATATATTTT
TRBJ2-7	TRBD2	TRBV10-3	NA	CAIRSGGGDEQYF	TGTGCCATCAGGAGCGGGGGAGGAGACGAGCAGTACTTC
TRBJ2-1	NA	TRBV24-1	NA	CATSDLLYNEQFF	TGTGCCACCAGTGATTTGCTTTACAATGAGCAGTTCTTC
TRBJ1-5	NA	TRBV7-2	NA	CASSPGTGGGPQHF	TGTGCCAGCAGCCCAGGGACTGGGGGGGGGCCCCAGCATTTT
TRBJ2-5	TRBD2	TRBV4-1	NA	CASSQGPGRGQETQYF	TGCGCCAGCAGCCAAGGGCCCGGGAGGGGGCAAGAGACCCAGTACTTC
TRBJ2-1	NA	TRBV10-3	once	CAISEGTSSYNEQFF	TGTGCCATCAGTGAAGGGACCAGCTCCTACAATGAGCAGTTCTTC
TRBJ2-7	NA	TRBV5-1	NA	CASSSGDGPYEQYF	TGCGCCAGCAGCTCGGGGGACGGGCCCTACGAGCAGTACTTC
TRBJ1-1	NA	TRBV11-3	NA	CASSPRGTNTEAFF	TGTGCCAGCAGCCCGCGGGGAACCAACACTGAAGCTTTCTTT
TRBJ2-1	NA	TRBV7-8	once	CASTPSVWQGNNEQFF	TGTGCCAGCACCCCCTCGGTGTGGCAGGGGAACAATGAGCAGTTCTTC
TRBJ2-5	TRBD2	TRBV11-2	NA	CASSLFLRGGETQYF	TGTGCCAGCAGCTTATTTTTACGCGGGGGAGAGACCCAGTACTTC
TRBJ2-7	TRBD1	TRBV25-1	NA	CASRGTGEGYEQYF	TGTGCCAGCAGGGGGACAGGGGAGGGCTACGAGCAGTACTTC
TRBJ2-7	TRBD1	TRBV2	NA	CASRLTGIYEQYF	TGTGCCAGCAGACTGACAGGGATCTACGAGCAGTACTTC